The following is a TCR beta chain sequence with its context. What it binds is not known. The sample comes from a study of regulatory and conventional T cells in RAG deficiency. Overall study results and limits: In Omenn syndrome, Treg and Tconv repertoires overlapped >80%. Treg unique TCR beta sequences were approximately 95-fold fewer in Omenn syndrome and CID/AS patients than controls.

Sequencing used immunoSEQ multiplex PCR; TCRdb keeps in-frame clones, though not all of them. The sample consists of about 46,000 clones, 85% to 90% of them appearing once. The sorted conventional CD4+ T cells were CD25-low and CD127-high, with genomic DNA sequenced. The V and J ends lost 10 bases and 7 bases, in that order; junction bases with no gene match: 13. CDR3 length: 15 amino acids. Germline values: CDR1 MNHNS, CDR2 SASEGT. These data were also reused for a study on regulatory T cells. That investigation notes: Primers: 52 TRBV forward and 13 TRBJ reverse. Patient repertoires had restricted TRB V-J pairs and skewed V and J usage, most in Tregs.

Material: CD4+ effector T cells sorted from blood. V gene TRBV6-1 combines with J gene TRBJ2-5; 12 nucleotides match TRBD1. The origin of this receptor is a human donor in good health. This CDR3 reads CATGPGTGGWGTQYF. CDR3 nucleotide sequence: TGTGCCACCGGACCCGGGACAGGGGGCTGGGGGACCCAGTACTTC.